This T cell receptor (beta chain) originates from a study of cytomegalovirus exposure and HLA in healthy donors. Study outcomes and limitations: Excluded: some indistinguishable V segments such as TRBV6-2 and TRBV6-3. Some public TCRs appeared in many individuals, while most sequences were rare.

Both 60 Vbeta primers and 13 Jbeta primers went into the PCR. Clones were read by immunoSEQ multiplex PCR, and TCRdb kept only the in-frame ones, dropping some. This repertoire shows about 200,000 clones, 75% to 90% found once; its top ten account for 0.25% to 0.4%. Concerning this clone itself: The antigen remains undetermined.

V gave up 6 bases and J gave up 5 bases, with 8 bases separating them. This CDR3 has 12 residues. Germline V CDR1 and CDR2: SNHLY, FYNNEI. The source material was PBMCs. This TCR came from a woman younger than 45 in good health and CMV-seronegative. The gene calls are TRBV2 and TRBJ1-5; D is ambiguous. CDR3 amino acids: CASSDTYQPQHF. CDR3 nucleotide sequence: TGTGCCAGCAGCGACACCTATCAGCCCCAGCATTTT.